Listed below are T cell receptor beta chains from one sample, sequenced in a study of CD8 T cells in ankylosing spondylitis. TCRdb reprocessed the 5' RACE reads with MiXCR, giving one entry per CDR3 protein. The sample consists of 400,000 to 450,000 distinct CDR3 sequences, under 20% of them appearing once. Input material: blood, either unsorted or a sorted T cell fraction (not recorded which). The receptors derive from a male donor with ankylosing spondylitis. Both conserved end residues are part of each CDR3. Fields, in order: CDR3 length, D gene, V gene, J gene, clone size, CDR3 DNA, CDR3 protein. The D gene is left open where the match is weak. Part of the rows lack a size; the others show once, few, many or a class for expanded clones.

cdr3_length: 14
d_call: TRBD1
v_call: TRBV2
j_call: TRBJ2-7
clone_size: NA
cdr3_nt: TGTGCCAGCAGGGGACAGACGAGCTCCTACGAGCAGTACTTC
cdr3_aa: CASRGQTSSYEQYF

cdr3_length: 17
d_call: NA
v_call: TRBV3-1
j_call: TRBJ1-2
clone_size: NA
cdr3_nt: TGTGCCAGCAGCCCAAGTTCATCGACAGGAGGCAAAGATGGCTACACCTTC
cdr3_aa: CASSPSSSTGGKDGYTF

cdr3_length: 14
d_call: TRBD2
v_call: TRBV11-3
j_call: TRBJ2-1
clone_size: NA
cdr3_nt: TGTGCCAGCGCTCCCGGGACTACACCCAATGAGCAGTTCTTC
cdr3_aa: CASAPGTTPNEQFF

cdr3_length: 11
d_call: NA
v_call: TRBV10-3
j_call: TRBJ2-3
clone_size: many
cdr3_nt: TGTGCCATCAGTGTGGCAGATACGCAGTATTTT
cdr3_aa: CAISVADTQYF

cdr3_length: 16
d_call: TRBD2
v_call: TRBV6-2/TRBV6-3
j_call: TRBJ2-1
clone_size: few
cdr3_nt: TGTGCCAGCAGGGGGAGCGGGAGGGCCCATTACAATGAGCAGTTCTTC
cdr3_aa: CASRGSGRAHYNEQFF

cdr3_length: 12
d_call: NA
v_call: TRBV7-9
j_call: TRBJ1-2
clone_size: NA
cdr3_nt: TGTGCCAGCAGCTTACAGGCGGATGGCTACACCTTC
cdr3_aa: CASSLQADGYTF

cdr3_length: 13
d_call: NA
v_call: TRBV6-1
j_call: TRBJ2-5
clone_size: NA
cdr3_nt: TGTGCCAGCGGGCGGGGGCTCGGAGAGACCCAGTACTTC
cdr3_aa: CASGRGLGETQYF

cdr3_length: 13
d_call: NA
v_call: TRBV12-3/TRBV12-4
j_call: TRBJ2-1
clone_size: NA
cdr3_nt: TGTGCCAGGGGAGGAGGGGGTTTCAATGAGCAGTTCTTC
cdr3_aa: CARGGGGFNEQFF

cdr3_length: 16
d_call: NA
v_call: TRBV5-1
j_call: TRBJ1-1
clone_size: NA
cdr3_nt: TGCGCCAGCATCGTACCATTGCGGCCCCCAAACACTGAAGCTTTCTTT
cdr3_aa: CASIVPLRPPNTEAFF

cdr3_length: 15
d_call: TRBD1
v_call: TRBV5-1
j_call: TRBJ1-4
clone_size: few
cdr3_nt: TGCGCCAGCAGCTTGGAGACAGGGAGAAATGAAAAACTGTTTTTT
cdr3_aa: CASSLETGRNEKLFF

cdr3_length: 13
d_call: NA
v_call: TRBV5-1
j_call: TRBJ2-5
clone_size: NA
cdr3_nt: TGCGCCAGCAGCTTGGGGATGGGCGAGACCCAGTACTTC
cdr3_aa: CASSLGMGETQYF

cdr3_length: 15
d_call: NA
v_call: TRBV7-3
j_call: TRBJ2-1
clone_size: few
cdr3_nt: TGTGCCAGCAGCGCGCAGTCGAGCTCCTACAATGAGCAGTTCTTC
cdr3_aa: CASSAQSSSYNEQFF

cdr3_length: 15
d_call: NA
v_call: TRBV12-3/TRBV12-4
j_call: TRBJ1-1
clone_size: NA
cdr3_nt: TGTGCCAGCAGCTACAAACAGGGATCGGGGACTGAAGCTTTCTTT
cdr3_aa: CASSYKQGSGTEAFF

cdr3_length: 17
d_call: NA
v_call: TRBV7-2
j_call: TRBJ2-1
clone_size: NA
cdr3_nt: TGTGCCAGCAGCTTGACTCCTTACCGGGAAGGGCGCAATGAGCAGTTCTTC
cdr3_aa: CASSLTPYREGRNEQFF

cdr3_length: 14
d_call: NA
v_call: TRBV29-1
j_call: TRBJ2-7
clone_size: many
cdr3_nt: TGCAGCGTTTTGTGGCTAGGATCGCCTGGGGAGCAGTACTTC
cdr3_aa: CSVLWLGSPGEQYF

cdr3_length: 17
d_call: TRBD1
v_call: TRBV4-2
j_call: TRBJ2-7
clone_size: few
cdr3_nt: TGTGCCAGCAGCCAAGATTGGTCGGGCAGGGGGTCTTACGAGCAGTACTTC
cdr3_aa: CASSQDWSGRGSYEQYF

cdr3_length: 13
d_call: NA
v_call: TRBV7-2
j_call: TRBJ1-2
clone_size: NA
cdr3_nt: TGTGCCAGCAGCGGTCAGGGGCTCTATGGCTACACCTTC
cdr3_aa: CASSGQGLYGYTF

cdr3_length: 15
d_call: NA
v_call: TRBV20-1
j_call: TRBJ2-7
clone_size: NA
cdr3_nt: TGCAGTGCTAGGGCGTGGGGTTCCAGCTCCTACGAGCAGTACTTC
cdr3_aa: CSARAWGSSSYEQYF

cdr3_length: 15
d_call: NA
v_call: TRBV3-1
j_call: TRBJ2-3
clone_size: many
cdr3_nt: TGTGCCAGCAGCCCAGGACGGATAAGCACAGATACGCAGTATTTT
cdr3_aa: CASSPGRISTDTQYF

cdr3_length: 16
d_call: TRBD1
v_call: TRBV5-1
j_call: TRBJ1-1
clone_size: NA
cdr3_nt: TGCGCCAGCAGCTTGGGTCAGGGGGGTCCGAACACTGAAGCTTTCTTT
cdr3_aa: CASSLGQGGPNTEAFF

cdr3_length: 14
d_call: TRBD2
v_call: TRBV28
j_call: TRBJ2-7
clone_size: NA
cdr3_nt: TGTGCCAGCAGTATCACTAGCGACTCCTACGAGCAGTACTTC
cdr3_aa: CASSITSDSYEQYF

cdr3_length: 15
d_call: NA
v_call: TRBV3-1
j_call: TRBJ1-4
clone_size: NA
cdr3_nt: TGTGCCAGCAGCCAGGGGGGACCGGGGGGTGAAAAACTGTTTTTT
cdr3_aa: CASSQGGPGGEKLFF